These 16 T cell receptor beta chains came from one sample sequenced in a study of CD8+ T cells in alopecia areata. Sorting of CD4+ cells into CD25+CD127- cells was performed for a few patients. Isolated RNA was reverse transcribed into cDNA used as the sequencing template. Clones were sequenced by immunoSEQ multiplex PCR, and TCRdb holds only the in-frame ones, with some missing. The sample holds just over 20,000 clones; around 62% are singletons and the top ten take 4.5%. Sequenced input: CD4+ Tregs sorted from blood. The receptors stem from a human donor with alopecia areata.

This rearrangement joins TRBV7-2 to TRBJ2-2; no clear D. The V gene's germline CDR1 is SGHTA and CDR2 FQGNSA. The CDR3 length is 13 residues. V shed 2 bases and J shed 6 bases, with 7 bases lying between them. CDR3 in amino acids: CASSLYSAGELFF. Here the CDR3 DNA reads TGTGCCAGCAGCTTATATTCGGCCGGGGAGCTGTTTTTT. Full variable domain (missing parts from reference TRBV7-2 and TRBJ2-2): GAGVSQSPSNKVTEKGKDVELRCDPISGHTALYWYRQSLGQGLEFLIYFQGNSAPDKSGLPSDRFSAERTGGSVSTLTIQRTQQEDSAVYLCASSLYSAGELFFGEGSRLTVL.

The V gene is TRBV28, the J gene TRBJ1-5; D is possibly TRBD1 (5 bases). The CDR3 loop spans 15 amino acids. The V gene lost 5 bases and the J gene lost 4 bases, with 15 bases spanning the gap. Germline CDR1 and CDR2: MDHEN and SYDVKM. The CDR3 DNA follows: TGTGCCAGCAGTACCAGGGTTCTACGAAATCAGCCCCAGCATTTT. Translating gives CASSTRVLRNQPQHF.

The V gene is TRBV21-1, the J gene TRBJ2-2; the D call of TRBD2 is as the table states it, not checked on the DNA. TRBV21-1 corresponds to a pseudogene. The CDR3 runs to 17 residues. In nucleotides, the CDR3 is TGTGCCAGCAGCAAAGAGGAGGCTAGGGAGCACACCGGGGAGCTGTTTTTT. It is translated as CASSKEEAREHTGELFF.

V usage is TRBV11-2 and J usage is TRBJ2-1; D call uncertain. V was clipped by 5 bases and J by 7 bases, with 3 bases between them. The CDR3 has 10 residues. CDR1 and CDR2 (germline): SGHAT, FQNNGV. As DNA, the CDR3 is TGTGCCAGCAGCCGGAATGAGCAGTTCTTC. It is translated as CASSRNEQFF.

The DNA for the CDR3 is TGTGCCAGCAGTTTGGATGGGGGGGTGAACACTGAAGCTTTCTTT. Residues: CASSLDGGVNTEAFF. The chain carries TRBV28 and TRBJ1-1; possible D gene TRBD1, 5 bases. This CDR3 region has 15 residues. V was pared by 3 bases and J by 0 bases, with 11 bases between. CDR1 is MDHEN, CDR2 SYDVKM, per germline.

The rearrangement links TRBV14 to TRBJ1-5; TRBD1 matches at 7 bases. This CDR3 has 22 residues. Germline V lookup: CDR1 SGHDN, CDR2 FVKESK. The V gene end was trimmed by 4 bases and the J gene end by 0 bases; junction bases not matched to a gene: 24. The DNA for the CDR3 is TGTGCCAGCAGCCCCCAAACCCTTAATGACAGGGTGGTAGGAGATAGCAATCAGCCCCAGCATTTT. It encodes CASSPQTLNDRVVGDSNQPQHF.

This clone appeared a few times. The chain joins TRBV10-3 to TRBJ2-3; D is perhaps TRBD1 (5 bases). Trimming took 3 bases from V and 2 from J, leaving 12 bases between them. Germline V gene data show CDR1 as ENHRY and CDR2 as SYGVKD. The CDR3 contains 15 residues. CDR3 in amino acids: CAISEGRATTDTQYF. Here the CDR3 DNA reads TGTGCCATCAGTGAAGGCAGGGCTACCACAGATACGCAGTATTTT.

The chain employs TRBV7-8 and TRBJ2-3; the D gene is possibly TRBD2 (6 bases). V was pared by 1 base and J by 9 bases, with 11 bases between. CDR3 size: 13 residues. Germline V gene data show CDR1 as SGHVS and CDR2 as FQNEAQ. CDR3 sequence: CASSLGGDSTQYF. The CDR3 nucleotides are TGTGCCAGCAGCTTAGGAGGGGACTCGACGCAGTATTTT.

Only a few counts were recorded for this clone. The genes are TRBV6-6 and TRBJ2-2; TRBD1 matches 8 bases. The trim removed 6 bases at V and 4 bases at J, leaving 10 bases unmatched. Germline values: CDR1 MNHNY, CDR2 SVGAGI (reference sequence). The length of the CDR3 is 16 residues. The CDR3 sequence is CASRPTGALSTGELFF. CDR3 DNA: TGTGCCAGCAGGCCGACAGGGGCCCTTTCCACCGGGGAGCTGTTTTTT.

This clone was seen a few times. This chain uses TRBV5-1 with TRBJ1-1, with TRBD1 as a possible D gene (5 bases). There are 14 residues in the CDR3. Deletions cut 0 bases from V and 7 bases from J, with 13 bases between. Germline CDR1 SGHRS, CDR2 YFSETQ. CDR3 sequence (DNA): TGCGCCAGCAGCTTGGCCAGGGAATTTGGTGAAGCTTTCTTT. Translation: CASSLAREFGEAFF.

This clone was detected a few times. The chain joins TRBV11-2 to TRBJ2-7; maybe TRBD2 (5 bases). This CDR3 spans 12 amino acids. Trimming shortened V by 4 bases and J by 3 bases, and 7 bases separated the two germline ends. Germline loops: CDR1 SGHAT, CDR2 FQNNGV. This CDR3 reads CASSSSGYEQYF. As DNA, the CDR3 is TGTGCCAGCAGCTCAAGCGGCTACGAGCAGTACTTC.

The chain recombines TRBV14 with TRBJ2-5; the D is unclear. Matching the DNA end better, TRBJ2-7 makes the J call doubtful. This CDR3 contains 14 residues. The V gene's germline CDR1 is SGHDN and CDR2 FVKESK. CDR3: CASSPGLFSYEQYF. The CDR3 DNA follows: TGTGCCAGCAGCCCCGGCCTTTTTAGCTACGAGCAGTACTTC.

The gene calls are TRBV5-6 and TRBJ1-5; D unresolved. V was clipped by 0 bases and J by 6 bases, with 4 bases between them. Per the germline V gene, CDR1 is SGHDT and CDR2 is YYEEEE. The CDR3 sequence is 12 residues long. CDR3 in DNA: TGTGCCAGCAGCTTGGGGTTTCAGCCCCAGCATTTT. It is translated as CASSLGFQPQHF.

The chain employs TRBV6-5 and TRBJ2-1, with D perhaps TRBD1 or TRBD2 (5 bases each). The CDR3 extends over 15 amino acids. Germline V lookup: CDR1 MNHEY, CDR2 SVGAGI. Trimming took off 6 bases at V and 5 bases at J, with 17 bases between the two ends. For the CDR3, the DNA is TGTGCCAGCAGAAGAGCAAGTTGGGGACACAATGAGCAGTTCTTC. As protein: CASRRASWGHNEQFF.

This clone was seen a handful of times. CDR3 nucleotides: TGTGCCAGCAGTTACGCAGGGAGAGGCTACACCTTC. Its translation: CASSYAGRGYTF. The J gene is TRBJ1-2, the V gene TRBV28; D might be TRBD1 (5 bases). The germline V and J ends were trimmed by 4 bases and 8 bases, with 11 bases remaining between them. Per germline, CDR1 MDHEN and CDR2 SYDVKM. The CDR3 totals 12 residues.

This clone was detected a few times. V and J are TRBV28 and TRBJ2-7; 9 nucleotides line up with TRBD2. Germline CDR1 and CDR2: MDHEN and SYDVKM. V was clipped by 8 bases and J by 3 bases; unmatched bases: 5. CDR3 length: 13 amino acids. CDR3 sequence (DNA): TGTGCCAGCCGAATTAGCGGGAGCTACGAGCAGTACTTC. Its translation is CASRISGSYEQYF.